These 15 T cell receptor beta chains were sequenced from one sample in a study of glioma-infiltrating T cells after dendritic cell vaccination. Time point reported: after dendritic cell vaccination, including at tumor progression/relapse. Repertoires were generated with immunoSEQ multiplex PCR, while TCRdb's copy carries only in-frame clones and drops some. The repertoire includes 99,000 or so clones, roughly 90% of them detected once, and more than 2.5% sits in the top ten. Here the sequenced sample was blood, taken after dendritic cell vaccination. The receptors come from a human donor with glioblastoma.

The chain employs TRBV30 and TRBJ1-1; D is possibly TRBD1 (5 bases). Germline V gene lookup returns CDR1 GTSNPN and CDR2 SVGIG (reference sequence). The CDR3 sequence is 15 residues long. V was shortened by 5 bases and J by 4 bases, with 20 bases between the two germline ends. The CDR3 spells CAWAKAGLGGTEAFF. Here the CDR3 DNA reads TGTGCCTGGGCTAAGGCAGGCCTCGGGGGCACTGAAGCTTTCTTT.

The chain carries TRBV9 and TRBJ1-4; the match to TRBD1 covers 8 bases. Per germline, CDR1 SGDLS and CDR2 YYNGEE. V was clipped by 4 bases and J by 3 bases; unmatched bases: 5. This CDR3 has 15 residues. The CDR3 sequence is CASSNRGSANEKLFF. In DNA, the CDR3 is TGTGCCAGCAGCAACAGGGGGAGCGCTAATGAAAAACTGTTTTTT.

CDR3 sequence: CASSQDWVAGEQFF. CDR3 DNA sequence: TGCGCCAGCAGCCAAGATTGGGTAGCCGGCGAGCAGTTCTTC. The V and J genes are TRBV4-1 and TRBJ2-1; D remains ambiguous. The CDR3 is 14 residues long. V was trimmed by 0 bases and J by 10 bases, leaving 13 bases between them. CDR1 MGHRA and CDR2 YSYEKL come from the germline V gene.

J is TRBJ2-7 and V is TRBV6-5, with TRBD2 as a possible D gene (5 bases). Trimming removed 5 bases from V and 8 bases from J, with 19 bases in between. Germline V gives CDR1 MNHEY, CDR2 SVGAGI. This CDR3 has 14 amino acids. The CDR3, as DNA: TGTGCCAGCAGTCTCGGGGTCGTTTCCAGCCAGCAGTACTTC. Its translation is CASSLGVVSSQQYF.

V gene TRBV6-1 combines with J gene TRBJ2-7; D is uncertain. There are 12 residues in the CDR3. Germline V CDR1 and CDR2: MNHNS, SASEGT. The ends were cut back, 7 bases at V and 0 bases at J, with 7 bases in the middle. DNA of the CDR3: TGTGCCAGCAATGGCAACTCCTACGAGCAGTACTTC. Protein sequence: CASNGNSYEQYF.

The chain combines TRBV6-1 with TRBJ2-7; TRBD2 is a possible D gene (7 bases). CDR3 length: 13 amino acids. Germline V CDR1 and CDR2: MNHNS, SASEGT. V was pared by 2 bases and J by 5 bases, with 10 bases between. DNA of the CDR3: TGTGCCAGCAGTGAAAGGGGGGGGGACGAGCAGTACTTC. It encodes CASSERGGDEQYF.

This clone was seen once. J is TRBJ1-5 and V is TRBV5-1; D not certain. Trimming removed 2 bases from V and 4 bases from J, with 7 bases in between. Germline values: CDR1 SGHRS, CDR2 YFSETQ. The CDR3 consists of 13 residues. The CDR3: CASSFAGNQPQHF. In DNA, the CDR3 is TGCGCCAGCAGCTTCGCGGGGAATCAGCCCCAGCATTTT.

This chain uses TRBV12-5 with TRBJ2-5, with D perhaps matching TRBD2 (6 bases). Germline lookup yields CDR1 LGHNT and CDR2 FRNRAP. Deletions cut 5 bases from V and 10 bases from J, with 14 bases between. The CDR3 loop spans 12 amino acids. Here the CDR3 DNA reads TGTGCTAGTGGTCCCCCGGGGGAGGACCAGTACTTC. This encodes CASGPPGEDQYF.

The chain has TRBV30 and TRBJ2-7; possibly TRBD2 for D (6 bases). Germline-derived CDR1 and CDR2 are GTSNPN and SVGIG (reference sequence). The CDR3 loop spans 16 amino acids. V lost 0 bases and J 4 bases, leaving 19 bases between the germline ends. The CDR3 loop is CAWSVLAGRRWYEQYF. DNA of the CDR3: TGTGCCTGGAGTGTACTGGCGGGGAGAAGGTGGTACGAGCAGTACTTC.

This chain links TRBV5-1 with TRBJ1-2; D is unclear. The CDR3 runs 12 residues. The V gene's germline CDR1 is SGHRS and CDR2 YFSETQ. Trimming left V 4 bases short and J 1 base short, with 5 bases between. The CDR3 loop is CASSADNYGYTF. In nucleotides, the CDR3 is TGCGCCAGCAGCGCAGATAACTATGGCTACACCTTC.

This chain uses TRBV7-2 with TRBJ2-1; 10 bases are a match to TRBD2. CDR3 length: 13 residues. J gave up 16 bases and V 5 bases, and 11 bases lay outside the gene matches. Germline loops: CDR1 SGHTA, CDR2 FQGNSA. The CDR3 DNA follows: TGTGCCAGCAGCGTTCCGGGACTAGCGCGGAAATTCTTC. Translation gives CASSVPGLARKFF.

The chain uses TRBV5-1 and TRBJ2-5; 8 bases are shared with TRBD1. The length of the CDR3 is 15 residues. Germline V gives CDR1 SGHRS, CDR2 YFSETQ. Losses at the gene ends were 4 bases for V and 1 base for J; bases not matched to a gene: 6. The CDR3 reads CASSPLGTGQETQYF. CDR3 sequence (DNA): TGCGCCAGCAGCCCCCTCGGGACAGGCCAAGAGACCCAGTACTTC.

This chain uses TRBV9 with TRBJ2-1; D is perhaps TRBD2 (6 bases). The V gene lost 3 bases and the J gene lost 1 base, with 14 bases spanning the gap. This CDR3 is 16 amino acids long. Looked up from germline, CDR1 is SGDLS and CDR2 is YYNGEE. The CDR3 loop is CASSARVGGSYNEQFF. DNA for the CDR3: TGTGCCAGCAGCGCCCGGGTTGGGGGGTCCTACAATGAGCAGTTCTTC.

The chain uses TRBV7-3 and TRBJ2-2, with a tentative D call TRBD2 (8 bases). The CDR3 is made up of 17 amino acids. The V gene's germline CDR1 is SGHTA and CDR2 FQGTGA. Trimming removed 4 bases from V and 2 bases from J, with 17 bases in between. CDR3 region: CASSSGRAGGNTGELFF. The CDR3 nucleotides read TGTGCCAGCAGCTCCGGGAGGGCAGGGGGTAACACCGGGGAGCTGTTTTTT. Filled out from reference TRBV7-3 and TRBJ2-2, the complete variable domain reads GAGVSQTPSNKVTEKGKYVELRCDPISGHTALYWYRQSLGQGPEFLIYFQGTGAADDSGLPNDRFFAVRPEGSVSTLKIQRTERGDSAVYLCASSSGRAGGNTGELFFGEGSRLTVL.

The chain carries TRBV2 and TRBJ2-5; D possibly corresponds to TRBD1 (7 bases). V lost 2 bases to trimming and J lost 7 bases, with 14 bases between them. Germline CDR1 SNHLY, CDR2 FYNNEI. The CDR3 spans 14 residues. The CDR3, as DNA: TGTGCCAGCAGTGAAACCCCAGGGGGGTGGACCCAGTACTTC. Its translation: CASSETPGGWTQYF.